Listed below are T cell receptor beta chains from one sample, sequenced in a study of CD8 T cells in Susac syndrome. One entry per CDR3 protein, called by TCRdb with MiXCR from the immunoSEQ multiplex PCR reads. The repertoire holds roughly 200,000 distinct CDR3 sequences, with roughly 94% as singletons. The source material was CD4+ T cells from PBMCs. These receptors were obtained from a human donor with multiple sclerosis. Each CDR3 is given with its conserved first and last residue. The D gene is left open where the match is weak. Only some rows state a clone size, as once, few, many or a class for expanded clones.

TGCAGCGTCTCATTAGGGGGGGCGGGGAGCTCACCCCTCCACTTT CSVSLGGAGSSPLHF NA TRBV29-1 NA TRBJ1-6
TGTGCCAGCAGTAGTCTGGGGGTTTCCTACGAGCAGTACTTC CASSSLGVSYEQYF NA TRBV6-6 NA TRBJ2-7
TGCAGTGCTTCAGACGGTAGCAATCAGCCCCAGCATTTT CSASDGSNQPQHF NA TRBV20-1 NA TRBJ1-5
TGTGCCAGCAGCCAAGATCAAACAGGGAGGGGGGAAAAACTGTTTTTT CASSQDQTGRGEKLFF NA TRBV3-1 NA TRBJ1-4
TGTGCCAGCAGCCCTCTCGGGCCTAGCACAGATACGCAGTATTTT CASSPLGPSTDTQYF few TRBV7-2 NA TRBJ2-3
TGCAGTGCTGGGGACAGCTCTGGGGCCAACGTCCTGACTTTC CSAGDSSGANVLTF NA TRBV20-1 TRBD1 TRBJ2-6
TGTGCCAGCAGCCTACAGGGGATCTATGGCTACACCTTC CASSLQGIYGYTF NA TRBV7-9 TRBD1 TRBJ1-2
TGTGCCAGCAGCCCCACCAGCGGGGGGTACAATGAGCAGTTCTTC CASSPTSGGYNEQFF few TRBV3-1 TRBD2 TRBJ2-1
TGTGCCAGTAGACAAGCGGTGGCAGCGAACACCGGGGAGCTGTTTTTT CASRQAVAANTGELFF NA TRBV19 NA TRBJ2-2
TGCAGCGTTGTCTCCAGAGCGGGGGTGGGAGAGACCCAGTACTTC CSVVSRAGVGETQYF NA TRBV29-1 TRBD2 TRBJ2-5
TGCAGTGCCCCGGTGGGGGCAGATACGCAGTATTTT CSAPVGADTQYF NA TRBV20-1 NA TRBJ2-3
TGCAGTGCTGACCCTCCTCCCCGGGGGAACACTGAAGCTTTCTTT CSADPPPRGNTEAFF NA TRBV20-1 NA TRBJ1-1
TGTGCCAGTAGTTCTAGTCCCCAGGCCTACAATGAGCAGTTCTTC CASSSSPQAYNEQFF NA TRBV19 NA TRBJ2-1
TGCAGTGCTAATGAGGGGGGGGATGAGCAGTTCTTC CSANEGGDEQFF NA TRBV20-1 NA TRBJ2-1
TGTGCCAGCAGCCCCGCCGCGGGGGGTAGTTCACCCCTCCACTTT CASSPAAGGSSPLHF NA TRBV7-3 NA TRBJ1-6